These 4 T cell receptor beta chains came from one sample sequenced in a study of shared clonotypes between healthy human individuals. The protocol was immunoSEQ multiplex PCR, while the TCRdb copy is restricted to in-frame clones and leaves out a portion. Of approximately 330,000 clones detected, roughly 70% appear once; the ten largest clones hold 8% to 13%. Sequencing used memory CD4+ T cells sorted from blood. Sample subset: CD45RA-negative fraction. The receptor source for this set is a man aged 25 to 45 in good health.

The chain combines TRBV12-1 with TRBJ1-2. TRBV12-1 has pseudogene status. This CDR3 comprises 15 residues. DNA of the CDR3: TGTGCCAGCAGCATTTTACCTGGGGGTGGCTATGGCTACACCTTC. Protein sequence: CASSILPGGGYGYTF.

V usage is TRBV7-8 and J usage is TRBJ1-4, with D maybe TRBD1 (6 bases). This CDR3 comprises 14 residues. Trimming stripped 6 bases from V and 6 bases from J, with 14 bases between. The germline V gene encodes CDR1 SGHVS and CDR2 FQNEAQ. The DNA of the CDR3 is TGTGCCAGCAGTATAGGCGGGGGCGATGAAAAACTGTTTTTT. Protein product: CASSIGGGDEKLFF. Variable domain in full (rest from reference TRBV7-8 and TRBJ1-4): GAGVSQSPRYKVAKRGQDVALRCDPISGHVSLFWYQQALGQGPEFLTYFQNEAQLDKSGLPSDRFFAERPEGSVSTLKIQRTQQEDSAVYLCASSIGGGDEKLFFGSGTQLSVL.

V is TRBV5-8 and J is TRBJ1-2; D is undetermined. Germline CDR1 SGHTS, CDR2 YDEGEE. There are 14 residues in the CDR3. V was clipped by 1 base and J by 4 bases, with 11 bases between them. In DNA, the CDR3 is TGTGCCAGCAGCTTGCCCCTCAGGACCTATGGCTACACCTTC. Amino acid sequence: CASSLPLRTYGYTF.

This chain uses TRBV30 with TRBJ2-3; D is unresolved. The CDR3 sequence is 13 residues long. CDR1 is GTSNPN, CDR2 SVGIG, per germline (reference sequence). The V and J ends lost 4 bases and 4 bases respectively, with 12 bases between them. In nucleotides, the CDR3 is TGTGCCTGGATCCCTCCCTACGCAGATACGCAGTATTTT. Protein: CAWIPPYADTQYF.